Below are 27 T cell receptor beta chains sequenced from a single sample in a study of cytomegalovirus exposure and HLA in healthy donors. Primers for the PCR totalled 60 Vbeta and 13 Jbeta. The data were produced by immunoSEQ multiplex PCR, yet TCRdb's version contains in-frame clones alone and is incomplete. The profile shows about 200,000 clones, roughly 80% of them singletons. The sequenced sample was PBMCs. The receptors were gathered from a girl aged 10 to 17 in good health and CMV-seronegative.

The V gene is TRBV7-9, the J gene TRBJ2-7; 8 nucleotides line up with TRBD2. V shed 5 bases, J shed 3 bases, and the junction held 18 bases outside the gene matches. Germline assignment: CDR1 SEHNR and CDR2 FQNEAQ (reference sequence). The CDR3 consists of 18 residues. CDR3 bases: TGTGCCAGCAGCCCGCCGGGGGCGGAGCGGGAGAAACGCTACGAGCAGTACTTC. It codes for CASSPPGAEREKRYEQYF.

CDR3 sequence: CASSWGGGRTEAFF. DNA for the CDR3: TGTGCCAGCAGCTGGGGAGGGGGGCGTACTGAAGCTTTCTTT. V is TRBV9 and J is TRBJ1-1; TRBD1 might be the D (6 bases). This CDR3 spans 14 amino acids. V was shortened by 4 bases and J by 5 bases, with 15 bases between the two germline ends. Germline V gives CDR1 SGDLS, CDR2 YYNGEE.

The CDR3 DNA follows: TGTGCCAGCAGCTGGTCAGATGCTTTTGGCTACACCTTC. Its translation is CASSWSDAFGYTF. The chain employs TRBV5-4 and TRBJ1-2; D call uncertain. V was clipped by 3 bases and J by 7 bases, with 13 bases between them. CDR1 is SGHNT and CDR2 is YYREEE in the germline V gene (reference sequence). There are 13 residues in the CDR3.

The chain employs TRBV5-1 and TRBJ2-2; 9 bases fit TRBD2. Germline loops: CDR1 SGHRS, CDR2 YFSETQ. V was pared by 4 bases and J by 1 base, with 5 bases of the junction left unmatched. The CDR3 loop spans 16 amino acids. The CDR3 spells CASSESSGMNTGELFF. The CDR3 DNA follows: TGCGCCAGCAGCGAGTCTAGCGGGATGAACACCGGGGAGCTGTTTTTT.

The V gene is TRBV27, the J gene TRBJ2-7; D ambiguous. Per the germline V gene, CDR1 is MNHEY and CDR2 is SMNVEV (reference sequence). This CDR3 has 13 residues. The V gene lost 8 bases and the J gene lost 1 base, with 12 bases spanning the gap. The CDR3 bases are TGTGCCAGCCGAGACACGCTTTCCTACGAGCAGTACTTC. It encodes CASRDTLSYEQYF.

This clone was counted a few times. The genes are TRBV30 and TRBJ1-1, with TRBD1 matching over 7 bases. The CDR3 is 12 amino acids. The J segment lost 6 bases and the V segment lost 4 bases, leaving 5 bases of the junction unmatched. CDR1 is GTSNPN, CDR2 SVGIG, per germline (reference sequence). CDR3 sequence: CAWKGAGSEAFF. CDR3 sequence (DNA): TGTGCCTGGAAGGGGGCGGGGTCTGAAGCTTTCTTT.

V and J are TRBV5-4 and TRBJ2-5; a weak D match, TRBD2 (6 bases). V lost 7 bases and J 7 bases, leaving 11 bases between the germline ends. The CDR3 has 11 residues. CDR1 and CDR2 (germline): SGHNT, YYREEE (reference sequence). The CDR3 bases are TGTGCCAGCGGGCAGGAGGGGACCCAGTACTTC. It codes for CASGQEGTQYF.

This chain uses TRBV28 with TRBJ2-5; 7 bases map to TRBD1. Trimming took 4 bases from V and 6 from J; bases not matched to a gene: 5. In germline, CDR1 is MDHEN, CDR2 SYDVKM. The CDR3 is 13 amino acids. This CDR3 reads CASSWGTAQTQYF. The CDR3 DNA reads as TGTGCCAGCAGTTGGGGGACAGCCCAGACCCAGTACTTC. The entire variable domain, with the rest obtained from reference TRBV28 and TRBJ2-5, is as follows: DVKVTQSSRYLVKRTGEKVFLECVQDMDHENMFWYRQDPGLGLRLIYFSYDVKMKEKGDIPEGYSVSREKKERFSLILESASTNQTSMYLCASSWGTAQTQYFGPGTRLLVL.

This chain links TRBV6-5 with TRBJ1-3; 8 bases fit TRBD1. With 0 bases clipped from V and 5 bases from J, the junction kept 6 bases outside the gene matches. This CDR3 has 16 amino acids. Germline values: CDR1 MNHEY, CDR2 SVGAGI. DNA for the CDR3: TGTGCCAGCAGTTACTCGGTCGGACAGGGCCGAAACACCATATATTTT. It codes for CASSYSVGQGRNTIYF.

This clone was seen only a few times. The chain combines TRBV7-2 with TRBJ2-3; 11 nucleotides agree with TRBD2. Germline loops: CDR1 SGHTA, CDR2 FQGNSA. CDR3 length: 17 amino acids. With V trimmed by 0 bases and J by 1 base, 3 bases remained unmatched. CDR3 nucleotides: TGTGCCAGCAGCTTAGCCCCGGGACTAGCGGGCACAGATACGCAGTATTTT. This translates into CASSLAPGLAGTDTQYF.

The chain combines TRBV6-6 with TRBJ1-5; 7 bases map to TRBD1. The V segment lost 5 bases and the J segment 4 bases; nucleotides outside the gene matches: 8. Germline values: CDR1 MNHNY, CDR2 SVGAGI (reference sequence). The CDR3 loop spans 15 amino acids. CDR3 nucleotide sequence: TGTGCCAGCAGTCCATTAGACAGGGCTAATCAGCCCCAGCATTTT. This encodes CASSPLDRANQPQHF.

This clone was counted a single time. This rearrangement joins TRBV5-6 to TRBJ2-3; unclear D gene. The CDR3 spans 14 residues. Germline V gene data show CDR1 as SGHDT and CDR2 as YYEEEE. V dropped 4 bases and J dropped 2 bases, with 11 bases sitting between them. The CDR3 DNA reads as TGTGCCAGCAGCGATTACTCCATCACAGATACGCAGTATTTT. Protein product: CASSDYSITDTQYF.

This clone appeared once. V usage is TRBV4-1 and J usage is TRBJ2-7, with a weak D call TRBD2 (6 bases). CDR1 and CDR2 from the germline V gene are MGHRA and YSYEKL. V lost 1 base, J lost 0 bases, and 13 bases lay in between. The CDR3 covers 16 residues. CDR3 amino acids: CASSQGWGLGSYEQYF. The CDR3 nucleotides are TGCGCCAGCAGCCAAGGGTGGGGACTCGGCTCCTACGAGCAGTACTTC.

The gene calls are TRBV28 and TRBJ1-4; TRBD1 matches at 8 bases. J lost 1 base, V lost 6 bases, and 10 bases had no gene match. The germline V gene has CDR1 MDHEN and CDR2 SYDVKM. This CDR3 is built from 17 residues. CDR3 DNA: TGTGCCAGCAGGTTTGACAGGGGATGGAAAACTAATGAAAAACTGTTTTTT. It yields the protein CASRFDRGWKTNEKLFF. The whole variable domain, remainder taken from reference TRBV28 and TRBJ1-4, is DVKVTQSSRYLVKRTGEKVFLECVQDMDHENMFWYRQDPGLGLRLIYFSYDVKMKEKGDIPEGYSVSREKKERFSLILESASTNQTSMYLCASRFDRGWKTNEKLFFGSGTQLSVL.

The chain employs TRBV20-1 and TRBJ1-2; no clear D gene. Germline CDR1 is DFQATT and CDR2 is SNEGSKA (reference sequence). The CDR3 has 11 amino acids. V lost 3 bases and J 7 bases, leaving 9 bases between the germline ends. CDR3 bases: TGCAGTGCTAGTAGTCTGTTTGGCTACACCTTC. Its translation is CSASSLFGYTF.

This clone showed up just once. The chain is built from TRBV30 and TRBJ1-2; D call uncertain. Germline V gives CDR1 GTSNPN, CDR2 SVGIG (reference sequence). The V gene lost 1 base and the J gene lost 7 bases, with 4 bases spanning the gap. The CDR3 has 10 amino acids. CDR3 sequence reads: CAWSASGYTF. The CDR3 DNA sequence: TGTGCCTGGAGTGCGAGTGGCTACACCTTC.

This clone was counted between two and nine times. V usage is TRBV28 and J usage is TRBJ1-2; 7 bases match TRBD1. V lost 2 bases, J lost 3 bases, and 6 bases stayed unmatched. The CDR3 has 15 residues. Germline-derived CDR1 and CDR2 are MDHEN and SYDVKM. CDR3 in amino acids: CASSLDATGYYGYTF. In DNA, the CDR3 is TGTGCCAGCAGTTTAGATGCGACAGGGTACTATGGCTACACCTTC.

Remarks on this clone: Mismatch with germline at one junction end may stem from a read error. The chain recombines TRBV13 with TRBJ2-5, with 10 positions matching TRBD1. The CDR3 has 15 residues. CDR1 PRHDT and CDR2 FYEKMQ come from the germline V gene (reference sequence). The CDR3 DNA reads as TGTACCAGCAGCTTAGCCCGGACAGGGGGGGAGACCCAGTACTTC. Translated: CTSSLARTGGETQYF. Based on the CDR3 plus reference TRBV13 and TRBJ2-5, the full variable domain is AAGVIQSPRHLIKEKRETATLKCYPIPRHDTVYWYQQGPGQDPQFLISFYEKMQSDKGSIPDRFSAQQFSDYHSELNMSSLELGDSALYFCTSSLARTGGETQYFGPGTRLLVL.

The chain uses TRBV5-4 and TRBJ1-3; 7 bases fit TRBD1. Trimming cost V 5 bases and J 0 bases; bases outside gene matches: 8. Germline lookup yields CDR1 SGHNT and CDR2 YYREEE (reference sequence). The CDR3 length is 16 residues. The CDR3, as DNA: TGTGCCAGCAGATCGACAGGGCAAAGCTCTGGAAACACCATATATTTT. Translating gives CASRSTGQSSGNTIYF.

This clone has only a few counts. This chain uses TRBV4-3 with TRBJ1-1; the D is unclear. Germline assignment: CDR1 LGHNA and CDR2 YSLEER. Trimming shortened V by 4 bases and J by 4 bases, and 13 bases separated the two germline ends. The length of the CDR3 is 14 residues. For the CDR3, the DNA is TGCGCCAGCAGCCGAGGGAGGGAGGCCACTGAAGCTTTCTTT. Protein product: CASSRGREATEAFF.

This chain joins TRBV28 and TRBJ1-2; D gene ambiguous. Germline assignment: CDR1 MDHEN and CDR2 SYDVKM. The V gene lost 6 bases and the J gene lost 0 bases, with 14 bases spanning the gap. The CDR3 consists of 15 residues. The CDR3 sequence is CASRATGAANYGYTF. In DNA, the CDR3 is TGTGCCAGCAGAGCCACGGGTGCCGCTAACTATGGCTACACCTTC.

The J gene is TRBJ2-1, the V gene TRBV10-3; TRBD2 matches 13 bases. The germline V gene encodes CDR1 ENHRY and CDR2 SYGVKD. V lost 3 bases, J lost 6 bases, and 14 bases stayed unmatched. The CDR3 loop spans 19 amino acids. CDR3 DNA: TGTGCCATCAGTGACCTACTAGCGGGAGGGCCTTTCTTCGGCAATGAGCAGTTCTTC. Its protein is CAISDLLAGGPFFGNEQFF.

The chain has TRBV2 and TRBJ2-3; maybe TRBD2 (6 bases). Trimming removed 7 bases at V and 0 bases at J, with 11 bases between. The length of the CDR3 is 14 residues. Germline CDR1 reads SNHLY; CDR2 reads FYNNEI. The chain's CDR3 is CASNPGGSTDTQYF. CDR3 DNA: TGTGCCAGCAATCCCGGGGGTAGCACAGATACGCAGTATTTT.

The V gene is TRBV7-9, the J gene TRBJ1-4; 10 bases align to TRBD1. J lost 15 bases, V lost 4 bases, and 8 bases had no gene match. Germline CDR1 is SEHNR and CDR2 is FQNEAQ (reference sequence). The CDR3 runs to 13 residues. CDR3 sequence reads: CASSSDRGVWLFF. The CDR3 bases are TGTGCCAGCAGCTCGGACAGGGGGGTCTGGTTGTTTTTT.

The table lists this clone with a few counts. The V gene is TRBV29-1, the J gene TRBJ2-1, with 11 bases aligning to TRBD2. The germline CDR1 and CDR2 sequences are SQVTM and ANQGSEA. With V trimmed by 4 bases and J by 3 bases, 14 bases remained unmatched. This CDR3 region has 18 residues. CDR3 nucleotide sequence: TGCAGCGTTGTAAGGTTAGCGGGAGGGCCATTAGGCTACAATGAGCAGTTCTTC. Its translation: CSVVRLAGGPLGYNEQFF.

The chain employs TRBV28 and TRBJ1-1, with TRBD1 identical over 8 bases. J lost 6 bases, V lost 1 base, and 4 bases had no gene match. The CDR3 is 14 amino acids. Per germline, CDR1 MDHEN and CDR2 SYDVKM. This chain's CDR3 is CASSLFDRGPEAFF. CDR3 sequence (DNA): TGTGCCAGCAGTTTATTCGACAGGGGACCTGAAGCTTTCTTT.

The rearrangement links TRBV5-4 to TRBJ1-2; D possibly corresponds to TRBD1 (6 bases). From germline, CDR1 is SGHNT and CDR2 YYREEE (reference sequence). The ends were cut back, 1 base at V and 4 bases at J, with 11 bases in the middle. The CDR3 runs 14 residues. CDR3 residues: CASSLPDSSYGYTF. CDR3 DNA: TGTGCCAGCAGCTTGCCGGACAGTTCCTATGGCTACACCTTC.